These T cell receptor beta chains were read from a single sample in a study of cytomegalovirus exposure and HLA in healthy donors. Only in-frame clones appear in the TCRdb table, and some are missing; sequencing was by immunoSEQ multiplex PCR. The profile covers about 160,000 clones, with 70% to 90% appearing a single time and 0.8% to 1% taken by the ten largest. The sample comprised PBMCs. The receptors here all came from a woman aged 25 to 39 in good health and CMV-seronegative. CDR3s include the opening cysteine and the closing phenylalanine or tryptophan. D genes are given only for firm matches. Expanded clones are given a class, and other clones once, few, many or no size at all.

abundance	j_gene	d_gene	v_gene	CDR3nt	CDR3aa
-	TRBJ1-2	-	TRBV9	TGTGCCAGCAGCCCATCCACAAATAGGGGAGGTTGGGGCTACACCTTC	CASSPSTNRGGWGYTF
once	TRBJ2-2	-	TRBV14	TGTGCCAGCAGCCAACTGGCTCTGATCGGGGAGCTGTTTTTT	CASSQLALIGELFF
-	TRBJ1-5	TRBD1	TRBV27	TGTGCCAGCAGTTCCCGGACAGGGAGCAATCAGCCCCAGCATTTT	CASSSRTGSNQPQHF
-	TRBJ1-1	TRBD1	TRBV6-6	TGTGCCAGCAGTCACAGGGGGGGCACTGAAGCTTTCTTT	CASSHRGGTEAFF
-	TRBJ1-4	-	TRBV9	TGTGCCAGCAGCCCCGTCTTGGGGCGGGAAAAACTGTTTTTT	CASSPVLGREKLFF
-	TRBJ2-7	-	TRBV30	TGTGCCTGGAGCGTAGACAGGGAGGACGAGCAGTACTTC	CAWSVDREDEQYF
few	TRBJ1-1	-	TRBV27	TGTGCCAGCAGTTTAGTGGCCGGGGGGCTGAGGGCTTTCTTT	CASSLVAGGLRAFF
-	TRBJ2-1	TRBD2	TRBV5-4	TGTGCCAGCCAACTAGCGGGAGTGGGGAATGAGCAGTTCTTC	CASQLAGVGNEQFF
-	TRBJ1-2	-	TRBV2	TGTGCCAGCAGCCCGAACTATGGCTACACCTTC	CASSPNYGYTF
-	TRBJ2-1	TRBD2	TRBV14	TGTGCCAGCAGCCAGCCCCGGACTAGCGGGCCCCAGGATGAGCAGTTCTTC	CASSQPRTSGPQDEQFF
-	TRBJ1-5	-	TRBV5-8	TGTGCCAGCAGCTCGGGTAGTAATAGCAATCAGCCCCAGCATTTT	CASSSGSNSNQPQHF
-	TRBJ2-7	-	TRBV21-1	TGTGCCAGCAGCAGAGCCGGGCTAGCGACAGCAAGCTCCTACGAGCAGTACTTC	CASSRAGLATASSYEQYF
-	TRBJ2-5	TRBD1	TRBV7-2	TGTGCCAGCAGCTGGGACAGGGGAATGGAGACCCAGTACTTC	CASSWDRGMETQYF
-	TRBJ1-2	-	TRBV19	TGTGCCAGTAGTATTTTCGGCGGTAACTATGGCTACACCTTC	CASSIFGGNYGYTF
-	TRBJ2-7	TRBD2	TRBV7-2	TGTGCCAGCAGCCCCGGGACTAGCGCCCTTTACGAGCAGTACTTC	CASSPGTSALYEQYF
-	TRBJ2-2	TRBD2	TRBV19	TGTGCCAGTAGTAGATTAGCGGGAGGGCCCGGCGGGGAGCTGTTTTTT	CASSRLAGGPGGELFF
-	TRBJ2-1	TRBD2	TRBV27	TGTGCCAGCAGTTTGGGCGGGAGTCGGTACAATGAGCAGTTCTTC	CASSLGGSRYNEQFF
-	TRBJ2-5	TRBD2	TRBV19	TGTGCCAGTAGGATAGCGGGGAGAGGTCAAGAGACCCAGTACTTC	CASRIAGRGQETQYF
-	TRBJ2-1	-	TRBV11-3	TGTGCCAGCAGCTTAGTCAGTTACAATGAGCAGTTCTTC	CASSLVSYNEQFF
-	TRBJ2-4	TRBD1	TRBV16	TGTGCCAGCAGCCAACCAATAGGGACAGCCGAACGGGGCAAAAACATTCAGTACTTC	CASSQPIGTAERGKNIQYF
-	TRBJ2-2	TRBD1	TRBV6-6	TGTGCCAGCAACAAAGGACAGGGGGAAGGGGTAGGGGAGCTGTTTTTT	CASNKGQGEGVGELFF
-	TRBJ2-5	TRBD1	TRBV7-6	TGTGCCAGCAGTCCGACAGGGCAAGAGACCCAGTACTTC	CASSPTGQETQYF
-	TRBJ1-3	-	TRBV18	TGTGCCAGCTCACCACAGGACATACTATCTGGAAACACCATATATTTT	CASSPQDILSGNTIYF
-	TRBJ2-7	TRBD1	TRBV4-2	TGTGCCAGCAGCCAAGAATCGGCCCGGACAGGCTTAATCTACGAGCAGTACTTC	CASSQESARTGLIYEQYF
few	TRBJ1-5	TRBD1	TRBV6-5	TGTGCCAGCAGTTGGGGCAGGGGGACACAGCCCCAGCATTTT	CASSWGRGTQPQHF
-	TRBJ2-7	TRBD1	TRBV5-6	TGTGCCAGCAGCGCGGACAGGGGGAGGTACGAGCAGTACTTC	CASSADRGRYEQYF
-	TRBJ1-5	TRBD1	TRBV28	TGTGCCAGCAGTTCCCCTGCCAGGGGGCCGGGCAATCAGCCCCAGCATTTT	CASSSPARGPGNQPQHF
-	TRBJ1-5	-	TRBV30	TGTGCCTGGAGTGTACCGTCAGGCAATCAGCCCCAGCATTTT	CAWSVPSGNQPQHF
-	TRBJ2-6	TRBD2	TRBV2	TGTGCCAGCAGTCCGCCCCCGGGACTACGACTCCTGACTTTC	CASSPPPGLRLLTF
-	TRBJ2-7	TRBD2	TRBV19	TGTGCCAGTAGTATAGATGGGACTACCTCCTACGAGCAGTACTTC	CASSIDGTTSYEQYF
-	TRBJ2-7	TRBD1	TRBV7-2	TGTGCCAGCAGCTTAGCGGGGACAGGGGGAACCTACGAGCAGTACTTC	CASSLAGTGGTYEQYF
once	TRBJ1-2	TRBD1	TRBV7-2	TGTGCCAGCAGCTTACTCCAGGGGGCTATCAACTATGGCTACACCTTC	CASSLLQGAINYGYTF
-	TRBJ2-7	-	TRBV9	TGTGCCAGCAGCGAACAGGGTAGCTCCTACGAGCAGTACTTC	CASSEQGSSYEQYF
-	TRBJ1-5	-	TRBV6-1	TGTGCCAGCAGTGAAGACGTGGGGCTATTGGGGGGTCAGCCCCAGCATTTT	CASSEDVGLLGGQPQHF
-	TRBJ1-1	-	TRBV29-1	TGCAGCGTCCCCAGGGGTTCAGGAGCTTTCTTT	CSVPRGSGAFF
-	TRBJ1-2	-	TRBV11-2	TGTGCCAGCAGTGGGGGGACCGCGAATTTCTATGGCTACACCTTC	CASSGGTANFYGYTF
-	TRBJ1-4	TRBD1	TRBV2	TGTGCCAGCAGTGAAGCGAGGACAGGGACCCACTTT	CASSEARTGTHF
-	TRBJ2-1	-	TRBV7-9	TGTGCCAGCAGCTTGGGCCGCAATGAGCAGTTCTTC	CASSLGRNEQFF
-	TRBJ2-5	-	TRBV28	TGTGCCAGCAGCACAGACAGTTCCGAGACCCAGTACTTC	CASSTDSSETQYF
-	TRBJ2-1	TRBD1	TRBV5-1	TGCGCCAGCAGCAGTCGACAGGGAACTTACAATGAGCAGTTCTTC	CASSSRQGTYNEQFF
-	TRBJ2-7	-	TRBV20-1	TGCAGTGCTAGTGAACTTTGGGAGCAGTACTTC	CSASELWEQYF
-	TRBJ1-1	-	TRBV30	TGTGCCTGGAGTGGACAGGCGAACACTGAAGCTTTCTTT	CAWSGQANTEAFF
-	TRBJ2-7	TRBD2	TRBV6-1	TGTGCCAGCAGGCCACTTAGCGGGAACTCCTACGAGCAGTACTTC	CASRPLSGNSYEQYF
-	TRBJ2-1	TRBD2	TRBV7-8	TGTGCCAGCAGCTTAGGTCCCACAGGGGCGGGGGGGCTCAATGAGCAGTTCTTC	CASSLGPTGAGGLNEQFF
-	TRBJ2-1	TRBD2	TRBV28	TGTGCCAGCAGTGGCGATCTAGCGGGCTCCTACAATGAGCAGTTCTTC	CASSGDLAGSYNEQFF